This T cell receptor beta chain was identified during a study of blood T cells in healthy people across ages. Study results and caveats: Relative to aged donors, long-lived donors carried more naive CD4+ cells and displayed higher diversity. As age increased, TCR beta diversity per million T cells fell in a roughly linear fashion.

Healthy Caucasian individuals from Russia aged 6 to 90 served as donors. Staff drew around 10 milliliters of peripheral blood from each donor. Per the germline V gene, CDR1 is MGHRA and CDR2 is YSYEKL. V gave up 3 bases and J gave up 0 bases, with 17 bases separating them. The CDR3 extends over 17 amino acids. Of note for this clonotype: Its matching antigen is unknown.

A second about 7 to 12 cycle PCR used barcoded and J-beta primers. In TCRdb, the 5' RACE reads were re-called with MiXCR into one record per CDR3 protein. The data show about 1.5 million distinct CDR3 sequences, with approximately 43% seen just once and about 4% held by the top ten. The sample was blood. The source is a woman younger than 30 in good health. V and J are TRBV4-1 and TRBJ1-1; D remains ambiguous. The CDR3 protein is CASSHSIRGPLNTEAFF. The CDR3 region has the DNA TGCGCCAGCAGCCATTCCATACGAGGGCCGCTGAACACTGAAGCTTTCTTT.